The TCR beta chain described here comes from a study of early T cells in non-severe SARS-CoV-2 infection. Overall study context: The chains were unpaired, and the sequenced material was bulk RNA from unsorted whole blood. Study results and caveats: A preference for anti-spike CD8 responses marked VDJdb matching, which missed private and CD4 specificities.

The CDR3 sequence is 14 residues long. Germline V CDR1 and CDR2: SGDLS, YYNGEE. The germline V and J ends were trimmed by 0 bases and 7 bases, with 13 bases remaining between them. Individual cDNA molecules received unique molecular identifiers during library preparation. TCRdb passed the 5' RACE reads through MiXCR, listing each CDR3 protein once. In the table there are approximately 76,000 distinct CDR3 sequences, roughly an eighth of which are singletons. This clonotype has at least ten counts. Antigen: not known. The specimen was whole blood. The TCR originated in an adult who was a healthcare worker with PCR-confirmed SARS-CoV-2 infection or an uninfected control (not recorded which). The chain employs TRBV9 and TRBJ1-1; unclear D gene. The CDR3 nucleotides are TGTGCCAGCAGCGTAGATGAGGGCAGCGTTGAAGCTTTCTTT. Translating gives CASSVDEGSVEAFF.